Detailed here is one T cell receptor (beta chain). Its antigen is unidentified. In germline, CDR1 is SGHRS, CDR2 YFSETQ. The CDR3 totals 13 residues. V lost 5 bases and J lost 7; bases outside the gene matches: 5. TCRdb re-derived calls from the 5' RACE reads in MiXCR, one entry per CDR3 protein. The sample yields about 250,000 distinct CDR3 sequences, roughly 15% seen once. This sample was included in a study of T-cell memory formation after mild COVID-19. Study information: Largely, the TCR clusters proved donor specific. Findings and limits, study-wide: Researchers report contracting CD4+ clones mostly in CM and EM, with CD8+ clones in EMRA. Unconfirmed was the SARS-CoV-2 specificity of second-wave clones that peaked on day 37.

V and J are TRBV5-1 and TRBJ2-1; 8 positions agree with TRBD1. Sequencing was done on a sample of PBMCs or a T cell subset sorted from them (not recorded which). The sequence came from an adult woman who had mild COVID-19 (a few samples of this study predate the infection). Cell type and time point are not known. The CDR3 region has the DNA TGCGCCAGCAGTAGTCAGGGGGCGAATGAGCAGTTCTTC. It encodes CASSSQGANEQFF.